The clone carrying this T cell receptor (beta chain) has ten or more counts. What it binds is unknown. Molecular barcoding with unique molecular identifiers was used for the TCRbeta library. Each CDR3 protein is one row after TCRdb ran MiXCR on the PCR reads. Of roughly 100,000 distinct CDR3 sequences in the sample, 4.5% to 7.5% were seen once. This entry is derived from a study of T-cell reconstitution after alpha-beta-depleted transplantation in children. Study-level results: Newly generated T cells supplied most T-cell counts and diversity one year post-transplant. Alpha-beta T cells present about two months after transplant were reported to originate from several hundred expanded graft clones.

Germline CDR1 SQVTM, CDR2 ANQGSEA. Germline trimming cut 7 bases from V and 4 bases from J; bases unmatched to any gene: 8. This CDR3 contains 13 residues. The clonotype was recovered from a female patient younger than 10 who had a stem cell transplant for Fanconi anemia, so the T cells may come from the graft donor. The chain employs TRBV29-1 and TRBJ2-3; TRBD2 aligns across 7 bases. The sequencing here drew on PBMCs, mostly from graft donor cells, taken 60 days after TCRalphabeta/CD19-depleted stem cell transplant. CDR3 in amino acids: CSGGLGLADTQYF. The DNA of the CDR3 is TGCAGCGGTGGACTAGGCTTAGCAGATACGCAGTATTTT.